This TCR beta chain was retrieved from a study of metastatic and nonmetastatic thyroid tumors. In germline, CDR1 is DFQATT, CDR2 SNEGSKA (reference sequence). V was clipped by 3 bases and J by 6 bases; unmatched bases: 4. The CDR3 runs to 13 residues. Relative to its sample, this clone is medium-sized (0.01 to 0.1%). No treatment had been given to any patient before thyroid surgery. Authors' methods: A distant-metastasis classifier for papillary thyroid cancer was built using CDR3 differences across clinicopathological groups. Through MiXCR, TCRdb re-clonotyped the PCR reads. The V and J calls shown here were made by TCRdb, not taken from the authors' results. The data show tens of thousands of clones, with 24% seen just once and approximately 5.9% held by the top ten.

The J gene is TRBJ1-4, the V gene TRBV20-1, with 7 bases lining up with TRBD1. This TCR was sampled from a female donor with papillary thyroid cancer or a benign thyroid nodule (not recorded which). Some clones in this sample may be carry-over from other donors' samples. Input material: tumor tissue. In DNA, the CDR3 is TGCAGTGCTAGGACAGGGTGGGATGAAAAACTGTTTTTT. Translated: CSARTGWDEKLFF.